Shown below are 26 T cell receptor beta chains from a single sample sequenced in a study of T cell changes during pregnancy in multiple sclerosis. TCRdb's copy holds only in-frame clones and misses some; the assay was immunoSEQ multiplex PCR. The repertoire holds fewer than 45,000 clones, with about nine tenths as singletons. Sequencing used peripheral blood, obtained in the second trimester of pregnancy. The receptors originated from a female donor in good health, enrolled as a control in a pregnancy study.

This chain uses TRBV6-1 with TRBJ1-4; D is possibly TRBD1 (5 bases). Germline V gene sequence: CDR1 MNHNS, CDR2 SASEGT. V lost 6 bases, J lost 4 bases, and 15 bases lay in between. The CDR3 covers 15 residues. CDR3 protein: CASRGGRGYNEKLFF. The CDR3 DNA follows: TGTGCCAGCAGGGGGGGTAGAGGCTATAATGAAAAACTGTTTTTT.

This sequence joins TRBV4-1 and TRBJ2-1, with D possibly matching TRBD2 (6 bases). Germline loops: CDR1 MGHRA, CDR2 YSYEKL. V lost 4 bases and J lost 8, with 18 bases in between. The CDR3 has 15 amino acids. CDR3 residues: CASSLGLMTRDEQFF. The DNA of the CDR3 is TGCGCCAGCAGCCTAGGTCTGATGACTAGGGATGAGCAGTTCTTC.

The chain joins TRBV7-2 to TRBJ2-6; possible D gene TRBD1, 5 bases. With 3 bases removed from V and 4 bases from J, the gap between germline ends came to 10 bases. This CDR3 comprises 15 residues. Germline V gene sequence: CDR1 SGHTA, CDR2 FQGNSA. CDR3 loop: CASSFPPGGANVLTF. Written as DNA, the CDR3 is TGTGCCAGCAGCTTCCCCCCAGGGGGGGCCAACGTCCTGACTTTC. Complete variable domain (other parts from reference TRBV7-2 and TRBJ2-6): GAGVSQSPSNKVTEKGKDVELRCDPISGHTALYWYRQSLGQGLEFLIYFQGNSAPDKSGLPSDRFSAERTGGSVSTLTIQRTQQEDSAVYLCASSFPPGGANVLTFGAGSRLTVL.

The chain joins TRBV7-9 to TRBJ1-6; D is ambiguous. Germline V gives CDR1 SEHNR, CDR2 FQNEAQ (reference sequence). The V gene lost 2 bases and the J gene lost 0 bases, with 5 bases spanning the gap. This CDR3 comprises 15 residues. CDR3 nucleotides: TGTGCCAGCAGCTTATCCCGCTCCTATAATTCACCCCTCCACTTT. Translated, it gives CASSLSRSYNSPLHF.

The gene calls are TRBV10-3 and TRBJ2-2; 7 bases match TRBD2. This CDR3 contains 16 residues. Losses at the gene ends were 2 bases for V and 1 base for J; bases not matched to a gene: 4. Per germline, CDR1 ENHRY and CDR2 SYGVKD. The CDR3 spells CAISERASGNTGELFF. In nucleotides, the CDR3 is TGTGCCATCAGTGAGAGGGCTAGCGGGAACACCGGGGAGCTGTTTTTT.

The rearrangement uses TRBV6-6 and TRBJ1-2; D not resolved. V was cut by 0 bases and J by 7 bases, with 12 bases left in between. The CDR3 length is 14 residues. Germline V lookup: CDR1 MNHNY, CDR2 SVGAGI (reference sequence). The CDR3 bases are TGTGCCAGCAGTTACTCGGGCGGGGAGTCTGGCTACACCTTC. Protein sequence: CASSYSGGESGYTF.

CDR3 loop: CASSSYRWGETQYF. CDR3 sequence (DNA): TGTGCCAGCAGCTCCTACCGTTGGGGGGAGACGCAGTATTTT. V is TRBV7-2 and J is TRBJ2-3; a possible D gene is TRBD2 (6 bases). With 4 bases removed from V and 9 bases from J, the gap between germline ends came to 17 bases. The CDR3 consists of 14 residues. Germline V CDR1 and CDR2: SGHTA, FQGNSA.

In its sample, this clone was seen once. The chain uses TRBV5-4 and TRBJ1-3; 8 nucleotides align to TRBD1. V lost 4 bases, J lost 1 base, and 13 bases stayed unmatched. The CDR3 is made up of 18 amino acids. Germline lookup yields CDR1 SGHNT and CDR2 YYREEE (reference sequence). The CDR3 DNA reads TGTGCCAGCAGCACCCTGACGACAGGGGCAACGTCTGGAAACACCATATATTTT. The encoded protein is CASSTLTTGATSGNTIYF.

V and J are TRBV5-4 and TRBJ2-7; no clear D. The CDR3 extends over 13 amino acids. The germline V gene has CDR1 SGHNT and CDR2 YYREEE (reference sequence). V gave up 4 bases and J gave up 0 bases, with 8 bases separating them. Here the CDR3 DNA reads TGTGCCAGCAGCGAGGTTAGCTCCTACGAGCAGTACTTC. Its translation is CASSEVSSYEQYF.

This chain links TRBV13 with TRBJ1-4; tentative D call: TRBD1 (5 bases). The germline V gene has CDR1 PRHDT and CDR2 FYEKMQ (reference sequence). The V and J ends lost 2 bases and 0 bases respectively, with 10 bases between them. CDR3 length: 16 amino acids. Here the CDR3 DNA reads TGTGCCAGCAGCTTAAGGGGTCCTGCAACTAATGAAAAACTGTTTTTT. Residues: CASSLRGPATNEKLFF.

V is TRBV5-6 and J is TRBJ1-1; 9 positions agree with TRBD1. The CDR3 sequence is 16 residues long. Germline assignment: CDR1 SGHDT and CDR2 YYEEEE. J was trimmed by 3 bases and V by 4 bases; bases with no gene match: 10. DNA of the CDR3: TGTGCCAGCAGCCGTCCCGGGACAGGGAAGGACACTGAAGCTTTCTTT. It yields the protein CASSRPGTGKDTEAFF.

The CDR3 reads CASSRGASGGADYNEQFF. The DNA of the CDR3 is TGTGCCAGCAGCCGTGGGGCTAGCGGGGGGGCCGACTACAATGAGCAGTTCTTC. This chain connects TRBV7-9 to TRBJ2-1, with 12 nucleotides matching TRBD2. The CDR3 has 18 residues. V lost 5 bases to trimming and J lost 3 bases; unmatched junction nucleotides: 11. Germline assignment: CDR1 SEHNR and CDR2 FQNEAQ (reference sequence).

The chain employs TRBV2 and TRBJ1-4; D perhaps matches TRBD1 (6 bases). Trimming pared 1 base from V and 5 bases from J, leaving 14 bases between. Germline V gene sequence: CDR1 SNHLY, CDR2 FYNNEI. The CDR3 is made up of 16 amino acids. The CDR3 nucleotides read TGTGCCAGCAGTGAAGGTTGGCAGGGGCCGAATGAAAAACTGTTTTTT. Translating gives CASSEGWQGPNEKLFF. Full variable domain (rest looked up from reference TRBV2 and TRBJ1-4): EPEVTQTPSHQVTQMGQEVILRCVPISNHLYFYWYRQILGQKVEFLVSFYNNEISEKSEIFDDQFSVERPDGSNFTLKIRSTKLEDSAMYFCASSEGWQGPNEKLFFGSGTQLSVL.

The chain has TRBV18 and TRBJ1-4; D remains ambiguous. CDR1 and CDR2 (germline): KGHSH, LQKENI. Deletions cut 3 bases from V and 3 bases from J, with 14 bases between. The CDR3 loop spans 16 amino acids. CDR3 sequence: CASSPLAPTANEKLFF. The CDR3 DNA reads TGTGCCAGCTCACCTTTAGCTCCAACGGCTAATGAAAAACTGTTTTTT.

The rearrangement joins TRBV11-2 to TRBJ2-1; D possibly corresponds to TRBD2 (5 bases). The CDR3 covers 13 residues. Germline CDR1 reads SGHAT; CDR2 reads FQNNGV. Trimming cost V 5 bases and J 8 bases, with 13 bases left between them. The CDR3 nucleotides read TGTGCCAGCAGCCTTCGGACTTCCGATGAGCAGTTCTTC. This gives the protein CASSLRTSDEQFF.

This chain joins TRBV12-5 and TRBJ1-5; 11 nucleotides line up with TRBD1. Germline lookup yields CDR1 LGHNT and CDR2 FRNRAP. The CDR3 has 20 amino acids. J was trimmed by 6 bases and V by 0 bases; bases with no gene match: 16. The CDR3 loop is CASGLVPIGDRGALGQPQHF. CDR3 sequence (DNA): TGTGCTAGTGGTTTGGTACCAATAGGGGACAGGGGGGCATTGGGTCAGCCCCAGCATTTT.

This clone showed up just once. The chain employs TRBV28 and TRBJ1-2; 7 nucleotides agree with TRBD1. The junction had 10 bases not matched to a gene; V was cut back by 5 bases and J by 4 bases. CDR3 length: 15 residues. CDR1 is MDHEN and CDR2 is SYDVKM in the germline V gene. Written as DNA, the CDR3 is TGTGCCAGCAGTCCAAACGACAGGGCCTTCTATGGCTACACCTTC. Translating gives CASSPNDRAFYGYTF.

The chain joins TRBV7-2 to TRBJ1-2, with D perhaps matching TRBD1 (5 bases). This CDR3 has 17 residues. Germline CDR1 and CDR2: SGHTA and FQGNSA. With 0 bases removed from V and 3 bases from J, the gap between germline ends came to 17 bases. The CDR3 spells CASSLALWGEEDYGYTF. The DNA for the CDR3 is TGTGCCAGCAGCTTAGCTTTATGGGGGGAGGAAGACTATGGCTACACCTTC.

J is TRBJ1-5 and V is TRBV19; 7 nucleotides line up with TRBD1. Trimming cost V 7 bases and J 0 bases; bases outside gene matches: 9. This CDR3 is built from 16 residues. Germline CDR1 LNHDA, CDR2 SQIVND (reference sequence). The CDR3 nucleotides are TGTGCCAGTAACCCAAGACAGGGAGATAGCAATCAGCCCCAGCATTTT. Protein: CASNPRQGDSNQPQHF.

This chain connects TRBV7-3 to TRBJ1-1; unclear D gene. V was shortened by 1 base and J by 1 base, with 4 bases between the two germline ends. The CDR3 is made up of 13 amino acids. The germline V gene has CDR1 SGHTA and CDR2 FQGTGA. The CDR3 bases are TGTGCCAGCAGCTTAATCAGGAACACTGAAGCTTTCTTT. This sequence encodes CASSLIRNTEAFF.

The rearrangement links TRBV27 to TRBJ2-2; 9 positions match TRBD2. CDR1 is MNHEY and CDR2 is SMNVEV in the germline V gene (reference sequence). The V gene end was trimmed by 7 bases and the J gene end by 2 bases; junction bases not matched to a gene: 14. The CDR3 sequence is 18 residues long. The CDR3 sequence is CASTSFLFSGGNTGELFF. CDR3 coding DNA: TGTGCCAGCACATCCTTCCTCTTTAGCGGGGGAAACACCGGGGAGCTGTTTTTT.

The chain links TRBV7-9 to TRBJ1-4, with D unclear. V was pared by 4 bases and J by 0 bases, with 12 bases between. The CDR3 sequence is 16 residues long. The germline gives CDR1 SEHNR, CDR2 FQNEAQ (reference sequence). CDR3 region: CASSSSPRATNEKLFF. The CDR3 nucleotides read TGTGCCAGCAGCTCCTCGCCTCGAGCAACTAATGAAAAACTGTTTTTT.

The chain recombines TRBV15 with TRBJ1-5; perhaps TRBD1 as D (5 bases). V lost 7 bases, J lost 6 bases, and 16 bases lay in between. This CDR3 contains 14 residues. Germline V gives CDR1 LNHNV, CDR2 YYDKDF (reference sequence). CDR3 bases: TGTGCCACCAAGGAGGAGGGGCCGGTTCAGCCCCAGCATTTT. Its protein product is CATKEEGPVQPQHF. Looking up the rest from reference TRBV15 and TRBJ1-5 gives the full variable domain: DAMVIQNPRYQVTQFGKPVTLSCSQTLNHNVMYWYQQKSSQAPKLLFHYYDKDFNNEADTPDNFQSRRPNTSFCFLDIRSPGLGDTAMYLCATKEEGPVQPQHFGDGTRLSIL.

This chain connects TRBV4-1 to TRBJ1-1; TRBD1 matches 7 bases. Looked up from germline, CDR1 is MGHRA and CDR2 is YSYEKL. The CDR3 has 14 amino acids. The ends lost 4 bases at V and 3 bases at J; junction bases unmatched: 5. CDR3 sequence reads: CASSPRQGDTEAFF. The CDR3 DNA reads TGCGCCAGCAGCCCTAGACAGGGAGACACTGAAGCTTTCTTT.

This rearrangement joins TRBV6-5 to TRBJ1-4, with no clear D. The V gene's germline CDR1 is MNHEY and CDR2 SVGAGI. Trimming shortened V by 2 bases and J by 7 bases, and 5 bases separated the two germline ends. This CDR3 is 12 amino acids long. The CDR3 reads CASSYIGEKLFF. CDR3 nucleotides: TGTGCCAGCAGTTACATCGGTGAAAAACTGTTTTTT.

This sequence joins TRBV13 and TRBJ2-5; 13 positions match TRBD2. Germline loops: CDR1 PRHDT, CDR2 FYEKMQ (reference sequence). V was pared by 3 bases and J by 4 bases, with 5 bases of the junction left unmatched. The CDR3 has 16 amino acids. The CDR3 DNA is TGTGCCAGCAGCTTTACTAGCGGGGGGGCCCGAGAGACCCAGTACTTC. Translating gives CASSFTSGGARETQYF.